The 26 T cell receptor beta chains given below trace back to one sample, sequenced in a study of human T cells and chemical hapten exposure. The sample's time point: patch test 2, 6 weeks after DPC sensitization. Treatment: therapeutic diphenylcyclopropenone sensitization with weekly scalp DPC. TCRdb recomputed calls from the RACE reads with MiXCR, one row per CDR3 protein. The table shows approximately 84,000 distinct CDR3 sequences, with 11% occurring only once. The material sequenced was whole blood, taken in connection with sensitization to the hapten diphenylcyclopropenone (DPC). The receptors originated from a man younger than 35 with alopecia areata. Some clones in this sample may be carry-over from other donors' samples.

This clonotype showed up just a few times. The chain recombines TRBV28 with TRBJ1-2, with no clear D. Germline V gene sequence: CDR1 MDHEN, CDR2 SYDVKM. Trimming pared 3 bases from V and 3 bases from J, leaving 5 bases between. The CDR3 sequence is 12 residues long. In DNA, the CDR3 is TGTGCCAGCAGTTTGATGGACTATGGCTACACCTTC. Its translation is CASSLMDYGYTF.

This chain uses TRBV28 with TRBJ2-7; perhaps D is TRBD1 or TRBD2 (5 bases each). The V end lost 6 bases, the J end lost 6 bases, and 12 bases lay between the germline ends. CDR3 length: 12 residues. CDR1 MDHEN and CDR2 SYDVKM come from the germline V gene. The CDR3 DNA is TGTGCCAGCAGGAAACAGGCGGGCGAGCAGTACTTC. Its protein is CASRKQAGEQYF.

The rearrangement joins TRBV27 to TRBJ2-7; 10 bases line up with TRBD2. Trimming cost V 4 bases and J 4 bases; bases outside gene matches: 4. The CDR3 has 14 residues. In germline, CDR1 is MNHEY, CDR2 SMNVEV (reference sequence). The CDR3: CASSSKAGGYEQYF. The DNA of the CDR3 is TGTGCCAGCAGTTCAAAAGCGGGGGGGTACGAGCAGTACTTC.

This clonotype was observed many times. The chain employs TRBV12-3 or TRBV12-4 and TRBJ2-7, with no clear D. The CDR3 is 13 residues long. Trimming took 1 base from V and 1 from J, leaving 5 bases between them. The CDR3 is CASSLGISYEQYV. CDR3 coding DNA: TGTGCCAGCAGTTTAGGCATTTCCTACGAGCAGTACGTC.

This clonotype was detected ten times or more. The chain combines TRBV11-2 with TRBJ2-2, with 7 bases identical to TRBD1. The germline V gene has CDR1 SGHAT and CDR2 FQNNGV. This CDR3 is 18 amino acids long. Trimming cost V 0 bases and J 6 bases; bases outside gene matches: 13. The CDR3 sequence is CASSLEFFGQASAGELFF. Here the CDR3 DNA reads TGTGCCAGCAGCTTAGAATTTTTTGGACAGGCCTCGGCCGGGGAGCTGTTTTTT.

In regard to this clonotype: The germline gene is not matched at one end of the junction; a read error may be the cause. The chain carries TRBV11-2 and TRBJ1-2; a weak D match, TRBD1 (5 bases). This CDR3 contains 13 residues. Germline lookup yields CDR1 SGHAT and CDR2 FQNNGV. The CDR3 nucleotides read TGTGCCAGCGGACCCGGGACCGGCTATGGGTACACCTTC. Translating it yields CASGPGTGYGYTF. The variable domain in full, with the rest retrieved from reference TRBV11-2 and TRBJ1-2, is EAGVAQSPRYKIIEKRQSVAFWCNPISGHATLYWYQQILGQGPKLLIQFQNNGVVDDSQLPKDRFSAERLKGVDSTLKIQPAKLEDSAVYLCASGPGTGYGYTFGSGTRLTVV.

This clonotype has only one observation. The chain uses TRBV5-1 and TRBJ2-3; D is undetermined. Trimming shortened V by 5 bases and J by 4 bases, and 5 bases separated the two germline ends. The CDR3 is 11 residues long. Germline V CDR1 and CDR2: SGHRS, YFSETQ. This chain's CDR3 is CASSGSDTQYF. DNA for the CDR3: TGCGCCAGCAGTGGATCAGATACGCAGTATTTT. Looking up the rest from reference TRBV5-1 and TRBJ2-3 gives the full variable domain: KAGVTQTPRYLIKTRGQQVTLSCSPISGHRSVSWYQQTPGQGLQFLFEYFSETQRNKGNFPGRFSGRQFSNSRSEMNVSTLELGDSALYLCASSGSDTQYFGPGTRLTVL.

A few counts support this clonotype. The chain employs TRBV6-2 or TRBV6-3 and TRBJ2-7; no firm D call. Trimming left V 7 bases short and J 1 base short, with 8 bases between. Germline CDR1 MNHEY, CDR2 SVGEGT. The CDR3 contains 12 residues. In nucleotides, the CDR3 is TGTGCCAGCATGGGCCAGTCCTACGAGCAGTACTTC. This encodes CASMGQSYEQYF.

This clonotype occurred many times. The chain has TRBV11-2 and TRBJ1-6; 7 bases are a match to TRBD1. V lost 0 bases, J lost 5 bases, and 13 bases stayed unmatched. Germline loops: CDR1 SGHAT, CDR2 FQNNGV. CDR3 length equals 19 residues. The CDR3, as DNA: TGTGCCAGCAGCTTAGAAAACCCCCCGGGGACAGTTAATAATTCACCCCTCCACTTT. The encoded protein is CASSLENPPGTVNNSPLHF.

This clonotype was detected a few times. The J gene is TRBJ1-1, the V gene TRBV20-1; 7 bases fit TRBD1. CDR1 DFQATT and CDR2 SNEGSKA come from the germline V gene (reference sequence). The CDR3 loop spans 16 amino acids. Germline trimming cut 3 bases from V and 4 bases from J; bases unmatched to any gene: 14. DNA for the CDR3: TGCAGTGCTAGGTCGACATTCACAGGGGTGGGCACTGAAGCTTTCTTT. Translated: CSARSTFTGVGTEAFF.

In this sample, this clonotype turned up a few times. This may stem from a read error, because a much larger clone lies one nucleotide away. The CDR3, as DNA: TGTGCCAGCAGGACCTCGGGCTGCGAGCAGTACGTC. Translating it yields CASRTSGCEQYV. The gene calls are TRBV6-2 or TRBV6-3 and TRBJ2-7; D uncertain. CDR3 length: 12 residues. Germline-derived CDR1 and CDR2 are MNHEY and SVGEGT. Trimming took 6 bases from V and 6 from J, leaving 12 bases between them.

This clonotype was counted ten times or more. V usage is TRBV6-4 and J usage is TRBJ2-1; D not resolved. Trimming shortened V by 6 bases and J by 0 bases, and 15 bases separated the two germline ends. The CDR3 consists of 16 residues. In germline, CDR1 is MRHNA, CDR2 SNTAGT. The CDR3 bases are TGTGCCAGCAGCCAGGATATTAGAAGCTCCTACAATGAGCAGTTCTTC. This encodes CASSQDIRSSYNEQFF.

Of note for this clonotype: A much larger clone lies a single base off, so this may be a read error. V usage is TRBV7-6 and J usage is TRBJ1-5; D remains ambiguous. The germline gives CDR1 SGHVS, CDR2 FNYEAQ. This CDR3 spans 13 amino acids. The CDR3 sequence: CATSTGRNQPQHF. The CDR3 nucleotides read TGTGCCACCAGCACCGGACGAAATCAGCCCCAGCATTTT. Looking up the rest from reference TRBV7-6 and TRBJ1-5 gives the full variable domain: GAGVSQSPRYKVTKRGQDVALRCDPISGHVSLYWYRQALGQGPEFLTYFNYEAQQDKSGLPNDRFSAERPEGSISTLTIQRTEQRDSAMYRCATSTGRNQPQHFGDGTRLSIL.

This clonotype has ten or more counts. This rearrangement joins TRBV18 to TRBJ1-6; 9 positions match TRBD1. The CDR3 is 20 residues long. V lost 4 bases and J lost 10; bases outside the gene matches: 23. Germline CDR1 and CDR2: KGHSH and LQKENI. CDR3 DNA: TGTGCCAGCTCACTCCTTTTCCGGGACAGGGATATTCTCGGAGAGTCACCCCTCCACTTT. As protein: CASSLLFRDRDILGESPLHF.

V gene TRBV4-1 combines with J gene TRBJ1-2, with D unclear. The CDR3 covers 19 residues. Germline CDR1 is MGHRA and CDR2 is YSYEKL. The V and J ends lost 0 bases and 0 bases respectively, with 20 bases between them. The CDR3 bases are TGCGCCAGCAGCCAAGATCTAGGGAGTTGGAGAATGGCTAACTATGGCTACACCTTC. This gives the protein CASSQDLGSWRMANYGYTF.

This clonotype came up many times. The chain combines TRBV5-4 with TRBJ2-3; D unclear. Per germline, CDR1 SGHNT and CDR2 YYREEE (reference sequence). The CDR3 runs 11 residues. Trimming stripped 0 bases from V and 5 bases from J, with 1 base between. CDR3 region: CASSLEDTQYF. In DNA, the CDR3 is TGTGCCAGCAGCTTGGAAGATACGCAGTATTTT.

CDR3 loop: CASSQSAGAPTDTQYF. CDR3 sequence (DNA): TGCGCCAGCAGCCAATCAGCGGGGGCTCCCACAGATACGCAGTATTTT. The genes are TRBV4-1 and TRBJ2-3; 8 bases map to TRBD2. The CDR3 extends over 16 amino acids. Germline V gene data show CDR1 as MGHRA and CDR2 as YSYEKL. Trimming at V came to 2 bases and at J to 2 bases, leaving 6 bases not matched to a gene.

The table lists this clonotype with many counts. The chain joins TRBV6-5 to TRBJ2-3; 11 nucleotides match TRBD2. The CDR3 runs 16 residues. From germline, CDR1 is MNHEY and CDR2 SVGAGI. The ends lost 6 bases at V and 4 bases at J; junction bases unmatched: 9. CDR3 sequence: CASSKISGGESDTQYF. Here the CDR3 DNA reads TGTGCCAGCAGCAAAATTAGCGGGGGGGAATCAGATACGCAGTATTTT.

Many counts were recorded for this clonotype. CDR3 loop: CASSPPGTGNLHF. Here the CDR3 DNA reads TGTGCCAGCAGTCCTCCCGGGACAGGGAATCTCCACTTT. The genes are TRBV6-2 or TRBV6-3 and TRBJ1-6; TRBD1 matches 9 bases. With V trimmed by 5 bases and J by 16 bases, 9 bases remained unmatched. The CDR3 contains 13 residues. CDR1 and CDR2 from the germline V gene are MNHEY and SVGEGT.

This clonotype has at least ten counts. V is TRBV6-1 and J is TRBJ1-1, with a possible D match to TRBD1 (5 bases). CDR1 MNHNS and CDR2 SASEGT come from the germline V gene. V was clipped by 4 bases and J by 0 bases, with 6 bases between them. This CDR3 comprises 13 residues. CDR3 amino acids: CASSGQLNTEAFF. Written as DNA, the CDR3 is TGTGCCAGCAGTGGACAGTTGAACACTGAAGCTTTCTTT.

Ten or more counts support this clonotype. The rearrangement uses TRBV7-3 and TRBJ2-5; no reliable D call. The CDR3 is 14 amino acids. Trimming removed 0 bases from V and 5 bases from J, with 10 bases in between. Germline CDR1 SGHTA, CDR2 FQGTGA. The CDR3 DNA follows: TGTGCCAGCAGCTTAACACGCGGCGAGGAGACCCAGTACTTC. Protein product: CASSLTRGEETQYF.

A few counts support this clonotype. The chain joins TRBV7-8 to TRBJ2-1, with 9 bases fitting TRBD1. There are 17 residues in the CDR3. Losses at the gene ends were 6 bases for V and 3 bases for J; bases not matched to a gene: 12. The germline gives CDR1 SGHVS, CDR2 FQNEAQ. The CDR3, as DNA: TGTGCCAGCAGACAAACCAGGACAGGGGCTCACTACAATGAGCAGTTCTTC. It yields the protein CASRQTRTGAHYNEQFF.

The chain's CDR3 is CASSPFAGWQETQYF. The CDR3 nucleotides are TGTGCCAGCTCACCCTTCGCCGGGTGGCAAGAGACCCAGTACTTC. The rearrangement links TRBV18 to TRBJ2-5, with D unclear. The germline V gene encodes CDR1 KGHSH and CDR2 LQKENI. The CDR3 sequence is 15 residues long. Between the trimmed V and J ends, which lost 3 bases and 2 bases, there was a span of 13 bases.

This clonotype has ten or more counts. J is TRBJ2-5 and V is TRBV5-1, with D hard to call. The length of the CDR3 is 14 residues. The V and J ends lost 0 bases and 1 base respectively, with 7 bases between them. Per the germline V gene, CDR1 is SGHRS and CDR2 is YFSETQ. The CDR3 sequence: CASSLVGIQETQYF. The CDR3 DNA is TGCGCCAGCAGCTTGGTAGGGATCCAAGAGACCCAGTACTTC. Based on the CDR3 plus reference TRBV5-1 and TRBJ2-5, the full variable domain is KAGVTQTPRYLIKTRGQQVTLSCSPISGHRSVSWYQQTPGQGLQFLFEYFSETQRNKGNFPGRFSGRQFSNSRSEMNVSTLELGDSALYLCASSLVGIQETQYFGPGTRLLVL.

The table lists this clonotype with a few counts. The chain has TRBV3-1 and TRBJ2-6; perhaps TRBD1 as D (7 bases). V was pared by 4 bases and J by 1 base, with 17 bases between. The V gene's germline CDR1 is LGHDT and CDR2 YNNKEL (reference sequence). CDR3 size: 18 residues. Here the CDR3 reads CASSLRQGGFSGANVLTF. The CDR3 nucleotides are TGTGCCAGCAGCCTACGACAGGGAGGTTTTTCTGGGGCCAACGTCCTGACTTTC.

This clonotype came up many times. The chain is built from TRBV19 and TRBJ1-5; 8 bases are shared with TRBD1. This CDR3 is 15 amino acids long. The germline V gene has CDR1 LNHDA and CDR2 SQIVND (reference sequence). V trimming: 5 bases; J trimming: 4 bases; junction bases outside the gene matches: 7. This chain's CDR3 is CASSEIRQGNQPQHF. The CDR3 bases are TGTGCCAGTAGTGAAATCCGACAGGGGAATCAGCCCCAGCATTTT.